These T cell receptor beta chains were read from a single sample in a study of blood T cell repertoires in COVID-19. The protocol was immunoSEQ multiplex PCR, while the TCRdb copy is restricted to in-frame clones and leaves out a portion. The sample contains 140,000 to 150,000 clones, approximately 80% of which appear only once. The sample consisted of peripheral blood. These receptors all come from a man aged 55 to 70 with active or convalescent COVID-19. The CDR3 runs from the conserved cysteine through the conserved F or W. D genes are given only for firm matches. The size entry is marked missing in some rows and otherwise reads once, few, many or a size class.

clone_size cdr3_length j_call d_call v_call cdr3_aa cdr3_nt
NA 13 TRBJ1-1 TRBD1 TRBV4-3 CASSQARGREEIF TGCGCCAGCAGCCAGGCCAGGGGGCGAGAAGAGATATTT
once 16 TRBJ2-7 TRBD1 TRBV6-2/TRBV6-3 CASSYSPGGLRDEQYF TGTGCCAGCAGTTACTCTCCAGGGGGCCTTAGGGACGAGCAGTACTTC
NA 15 TRBJ2-5 TRBD2 TRBV6-5 CASRPATSGGGTQYF TGTGCCAGCAGACCCGCGACTAGCGGGGGGGGGACCCAGTACTTC
NA 13 TRBJ2-1 TRBD1 TRBV9 CASSVEEGTGQFF TGTGCCAGCAGCGTAGAAGAAGGGACAGGGCAGTTCTTC
medium-sized 14 TRBJ1-2 TRBD1 TRBV18 CASSPGQGLYGYTF TGTGCCAGCTCACCCGGACAGGGCCTCTATGGCTACACCTTC
NA 14 TRBJ1-1 TRBD1 TRBV19 CASSLTGVNTEAFF TGTGCCAGTAGCCTTACAGGGGTAAACACTGAAGCTTTCTTT
NA 16 TRBJ1-1 NA TRBV7-8 CASSSAQGGFNTEAFF TGTGCCAGCAGCTCTGCCCAAGGCGGGTTCAACACTGAAGCTTTCTTT
NA 16 TRBJ1-2 NA TRBV4-1 CASSRRQVSTDYGYTF TGCGCCAGCAGCCGTCGACAGGTATCTACGGACTATGGCTACACCTTC
few 15 TRBJ1-1 NA TRBV5-1 CASSPEGRRKTEAFF TGCGCCAGCAGCCCGGAGGGTAGGAGGAAGACTGAAGCTTTCTTT
NA 14 TRBJ2-7 NA TRBV7-9 CASSFQGIPYEQYF TGTGCCAGCAGCTTCCAGGGGATACCCTACGAGCAGTACTTC
NA 13 TRBJ2-7 TRBD1 TRBV27 CASSSGQGGEQYF TGTGCCAGCAGTTCCGGACAGGGTGGCGAGCAGTACTTC
NA 15 TRBJ2-2 NA TRBV6-5 CASRPGLANTGELFF TGTGCCAGCAGACCCGGACTGGCGAACACCGGGGAGCTGTTTTTT
NA 12 TRBJ2-2 NA TRBV12-3/TRBV12-4 CASSLGVGELFF TGTGCCAGCAGTTTGGGCGTCGGGGAGCTGTTTTTT
NA 15 TRBJ1-4 NA TRBV5-8 CASSRSGSTNEKLFF TGTGCCAGCAGCCGGTCAGGCTCAACTAATGAAAAACTGTTTTTT
NA 12 TRBJ1-1 NA TRBV18 CASSDHGQGAFF TGTGCCAGCTCAGACCACGGTCAGGGGGCTTTCTTT
NA 16 TRBJ2-1 TRBD2 TRBV2 CASSARPSGSYNEQFF TGTGCCAGCAGTGCCCGACCTAGCGGGAGCTACAATGAGCAGTTCTTC
NA 15 TRBJ2-1 TRBD2 TRBV11-3 CASSWGLAVYNEQFF TGTGCCAGCAGCTGGGGACTAGCGGTTTACAATGAGCAGTTCTTC
few 16 TRBJ1-4 NA TRBV11-3 CASSLHSGGANEKLFF TGTGCCAGCAGCTTACATTCCGGGGGAGCTAATGAAAAACTGTTTTTT
NA 16 TRBJ1-3 NA TRBV18 CASSLERGRSGNTIYF TGTGCCAGCTCTCTAGAGCGGGGCCGCTCTGGAAACACCATATATTTT
NA 13 TRBJ2-7 NA TRBV12-3/TRBV12-4 CASSSPGWDEQYF TGTGCCAGCAGTTCCCCGGGATGGGACGAGCAGTACTTC
NA 14 TRBJ1-5 TRBD1 TRBV29-1 CSVSLQGKSESQHF TGCAGCGTTTCCTTACAGGGGAAATCAGAAAGCCAGCATTTT
NA 14 TRBJ1-1 NA TRBV6-1 CASSELRGNTEAFF TGTGCCAGCAGTGAACTTAGGGGGAACACTGAAGCTTTCTTT
NA 14 TRBJ2-2 NA TRBV28 CASSSTGNTGELFF TGTGCCAGCAGTTCAACGGGGAACACCGGGGAGCTGTTTTTT
NA 14 TRBJ2-1 NA TRBV4-3 CASSLGDTNNEQFF TGCGCCAGCAGCCTGGGGGACACAAACAATGAGCAGTTCTTC
NA 16 TRBJ1-2 TRBD1 TRBV5-4 CASSSPGTGGLYGYTF TGTGCCAGCAGTTCGCCCGGGACAGGGGGCTTGTATGGCTACACCTTC
NA 18 TRBJ1-2 TRBD1 TRBV3-1/TRBV3-2 CASSQLYRGADTNYGYTF TGTGCCAGCAGCCAACTTTACAGGGGGGCCGATACTAACTATGGCTACACCTTC
once 13 TRBJ1-4 NA TRBV6-5 CASSRVTNEKLFF TGTGCCAGCAGTCGGGTAACTAATGAAAAACTGTTTTTT
NA 12 TRBJ1-2 NA TRBV5-6 CASSLVQAGYTF TGTGCCAGCAGCTTGGTTCAGGCTGGCTACACCTTC
NA 13 TRBJ2-7 NA TRBV6-5 CASNALSSGEQYF TGTGCCAGCAACGCACTTTCTTCTGGCGAGCAGTACTTC
once 16 TRBJ2-3 NA TRBV7-9 CASSVSWGRASDTQYF TGTGCCAGCAGCGTTAGTTGGGGCAGGGCGTCAGATACGCAGTATTTT
NA 14 TRBJ1-1 NA TRBV15 CATRGYGEYTEAFF TGTGCCACCAGAGGATATGGGGAGTACACTGAAGCTTTCTTT
NA 16 TRBJ2-3 TRBD2 TRBV7-2 CASSLGLAGATDTQYF TGTGCCAGCAGCTTGGGACTAGCGGGGGCCACAGATACGCAGTATTTT
NA 18 TRBJ2-3 TRBD2 TRBV15 CATSRDSASGRSTDTQYF TGTGCCACCAGCAGAGATTCGGCTAGCGGGAGAAGCACAGATACGCAGTATTTT
NA 15 TRBJ2-3 TRBD2 TRBV19 CASHDSGRAADTQYF TGTGCCAGTCACGACAGCGGGAGGGCCGCAGATACGCAGTATTTT
NA 16 TRBJ1-6 NA TRBV6-5 CASSYSEGRANSPLHF TGTGCCAGCAGTTACTCGGAGGGCAGGGCTAATTCACCCCTCCACTTT
NA 19 TRBJ2-1 TRBD2 TRBV15 CATSSTSGSGRAFYNEQFF TGTGCCACCAGCAGTACAAGTGGAAGCGGGAGGGCCTTCTACAATGAGCAGTTCTTC
NA 14 TRBJ1-2 NA TRBV7-8 CASSFEGSGYGYTF TGTGCCAGCAGCTTCGAGGGAAGTGGCTATGGCTACACCTTC
NA 16 TRBJ1-3 NA TRBV7-2 CASSLISLTGGNTIYF TGTGCCAGCAGCTTGATATCCCTTACTGGTGGAAACACCATATATTTT
NA 15 TRBJ1-3 TRBD1 TRBV19 CASAATGAGGNTIYF TGTGCCAGTGCGGCCACAGGGGCGGGAGGAAACACCATATATTTT
NA 15 TRBJ1-2 NA TRBV5-1 CASSLRRGGDYGYTF TGCGCCAGCAGCTTACGGCGGGGAGGTGACTATGGCTACACCTTC
NA 16 TRBJ2-5 NA TRBV6-5 CASSWGGHLRQETQYF TGTGCCAGCAGTTGGGGCGGACACCTTAGGCAAGAGACCCAGTACTTC
NA 14 TRBJ1-2 NA TRBV6-5 CASSYSGRKDGYTF TGTGCCAGCAGTTACTCAGGGAGAAAGGATGGCTACACCTTC
NA 14 TRBJ1-6 NA TRBV7-2 CASSTTGWGSPLHF TGTGCCAGCAGCACCACAGGGTGGGGTTCACCCCTCCACTTT
NA 14 TRBJ1-2 NA TRBV18 CASSPPPGNYGYTF TGTGCCAGCTCACCACCGCCGGGGAACTATGGCTACACCTTC
NA 16 TRBJ2-3 TRBD2 TRBV19 CASSEGRGSGTDTQYF TGTGCCAGTAGTGAGGGGCGGGGGAGTGGCACAGATACGCAGTATTTT
once 16 TRBJ1-1 NA TRBV11-3 CASSPGRGQLEGEAFF TGTGCCAGCAGCCCCGGACGTGGACAGCTAGAAGGCGAAGCTTTCTTT
few 14 TRBJ1-2 NA TRBV6-5 CASRRTERNYGYTF TGTGCCAGCAGGAGGACAGAACGCAACTATGGCTACACCTTC
once 14 TRBJ2-1 NA TRBV7-9 CASSLDIVNNEQFF TGTGCCAGCAGCTTAGACATCGTAAACAATGAGCAGTTCTTC